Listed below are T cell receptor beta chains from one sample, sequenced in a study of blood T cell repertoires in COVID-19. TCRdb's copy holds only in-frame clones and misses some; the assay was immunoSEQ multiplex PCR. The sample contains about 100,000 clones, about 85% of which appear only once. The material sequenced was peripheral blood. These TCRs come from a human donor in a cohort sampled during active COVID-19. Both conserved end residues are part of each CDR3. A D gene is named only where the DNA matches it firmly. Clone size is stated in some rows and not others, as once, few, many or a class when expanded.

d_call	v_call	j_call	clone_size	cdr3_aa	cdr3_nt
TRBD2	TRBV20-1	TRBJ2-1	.	CSASHSGSSYNEQFF	TGCAGTGCTAGTCATAGCGGGAGCTCCTACAATGAGCAGTTCTTC
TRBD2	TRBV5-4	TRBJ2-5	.	CASSPSGGGETQYF	TGTGCCAGCAGCCCTAGCGGGGGGGGAGAGACCCAGTACTTC
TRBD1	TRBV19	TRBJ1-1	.	CASYRGGEAFF	TGTGCCAGCTACAGGGGTGGTGAAGCTTTCTTT
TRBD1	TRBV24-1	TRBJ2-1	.	CATSDAQGDHNEQFF	TGTGCCACCAGTGATGCCCAGGGGGACCACAATGAGCAGTTCTTC
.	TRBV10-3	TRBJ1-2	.	CAISDGRGGVDRGYTF	TGTGCCATCAGTGATGGACGGGGGGGGGTTGATAGAGGCTACACCTTC
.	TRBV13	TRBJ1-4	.	CASSPRRGGTNEKLFF	TGTGCCAGCAGCCCCCGACGGGGGGGAACTAATGAAAAACTGTTTTTT
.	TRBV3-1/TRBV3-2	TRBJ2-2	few	CASSQWGQNTGELFF	TGTGCCAGCAGCCAATGGGGCCAAAACACCGGGGAGCTGTTTTTT
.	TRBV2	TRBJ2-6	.	CASRAAALGANVLTF	TGTGCCAGCAGAGCAGCGGCACTCGGGGCCAACGTCCTGACTTTC
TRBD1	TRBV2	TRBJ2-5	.	CASSSKMTGGQETQYF	TGTGCCAGCAGTTCAAAAATGACAGGGGGGCAAGAGACCCAGTACTTC
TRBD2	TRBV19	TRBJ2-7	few	CASSRAGDSYEQYF	TGTGCCAGTAGTCGGGCGGGGGACTCCTACGAGCAGTACTTC
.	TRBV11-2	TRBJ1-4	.	CASSAGGAGEKLFF	TGTGCCAGCAGCGCCGGGGGGGCCGGGGAAAAACTGTTTTTT
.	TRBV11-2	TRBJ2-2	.	CASSLVPALAGELFF	TGTGCCAGCAGCTTGGTTCCCGCACTGGCCGGGGAGCTGTTTTTT
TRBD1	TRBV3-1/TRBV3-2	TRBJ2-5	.	CASSQSGTGRETQYF	TGTGCCAGCAGCCAATCCGGGACAGGGCGGGAGACCCAGTACTTC
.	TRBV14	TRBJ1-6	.	CASSQSRSYYNSPLHF	TGTGCCAGCAGCCAGTCCAGGTCATACTATAATTCACCCCTCCACTTT
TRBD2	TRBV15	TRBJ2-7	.	CATSDLLAGHEQYF	TGTGCCACCAGCGATCTCCTAGCGGGCCACGAGCAGTACTTC
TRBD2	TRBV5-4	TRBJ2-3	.	CASRGLAGGIADTQYF	TGTGCCAGCCGGGGTCTGGCGGGGGGGATTGCAGATACGCAGTATTTT